This is a list of T cell receptor beta chains from one sample in a study of cytomegalovirus exposure and HLA in healthy donors. Profiled with immunoSEQ multiplex PCR; TCRdb holds only in-frame clones, not every one. The sample totals roughly 35,000 clones. Input material: PBMCs. The receptor set was obtained from a woman in her 40s in good health and CMV-seropositive. Both conserved end residues are part of each CDR3. A D gene is named only where the DNA matches it firmly. Not all rows give a size; the values are once, few, many and, for expanded clones, a class.

15,.,TRBJ2-7,.,TRBV2,TGTGCCAGCATTATGAGGGTTCCAGGGGTGAGAGAGCAGTACTTC,CASIMRVPGVREQYF
14,.,TRBJ2-3,TRBD2,TRBV18,TGTGCCAGCTCACCACTGGGGGGGACAGATACGCAGTATTTT,CASSPLGGTDTQYF
14,.,TRBJ1-3,.,TRBV5-1,TGCGCCAGCAGCTTGGGCAGGGCAAGGGACACCATATATTTT,CASSLGRARDTIYF
15,.,TRBJ2-1,.,TRBV10-3,TGTGCCATCAGTGATTCGGGGAGGCAAACCCGAGAGCAGTTCTTC,CAISDSGRQTREQFF
13,.,TRBJ2-7,TRBD2,TRBV2,TGTGCCAGCGGCGAGGGACTAGCCCACGAGCAGTACTTC,CASGEGLAHEQYF
16,.,TRBJ2-7,TRBD1,TRBV28,TGTGCCAGCAGGTCACCCCCCGGGACAGGGTCCTACGAGCAGTACTTC,CASRSPPGTGSYEQYF
16,.,TRBJ1-4,.,TRBV28,TGTGCCAGCAGTTTAGATATTACAGACGTATCCGAAAAACTGTTTTTT,CASSLDITDVSEKLFF
13,.,TRBJ1-1,TRBD1,TRBV19,TGTGCCAGTACGGGACAGGGGAACACTGAAGCTTTCTTT,CASTGQGNTEAFF
15,.,TRBJ2-1,TRBD1,TRBV9,TGTGCCAGCAGCGTAGGACAGGGTCCCTACAATGAGCAGTTCTTC,CASSVGQGPYNEQFF
15,.,TRBJ1-5,TRBD1,TRBV7-2,TGTGCCAGCAGCAAGGGACAGGGGGAGAATCAGCCCCAGCATTTT,CASSKGQGENQPQHF
15,medium-sized,TRBJ1-1,.,TRBV11-2,TGTGCCAGCAGCCCAACGCTGGGGGCGAACACTGAAGCTTTCTTT,CASSPTLGANTEAFF
17,.,TRBJ1-4,.,TRBV5-4,TGTGCCAGCAGCCCGGGCGGGACCCCGGGAGGTAATGAAAAACTGTTTTTT,CASSPGGTPGGNEKLFF
14,.,TRBJ1-1,.,TRBV5-4,TGTGCCAGCAGCCGGGAAAGGGCGTGGTCGGAAGCTTTCTTT,CASSRERAWSEAFF
17,.,TRBJ2-1,TRBD1,TRBV27,TGTGCCAGCAGATCCAACAGGGGGCTAAGCTCCTACAATGAGCAGTTCTTC,CASRSNRGLSSYNEQFF
17,.,TRBJ1-5,.,TRBV6-1,TGTGCCAGCAGTGAACTCGCCGGAGACGGGAGCAATCAGCCCCAGCATTTT,CASSELAGDGSNQPQHF
14,.,TRBJ2-3,.,TRBV5-1,TGCGCCAGCAGCCTTCCAGGGGGCACAGATACGCAGTATTTT,CASSLPGGTDTQYF
15,.,TRBJ2-2,TRBD1,TRBV27,TGTGCCAGCAGCCCGGTAACAGGGGGTCCGGGGGAGCTGTTTTTT,CASSPVTGGPGELFF
16,.,TRBJ2-7,.,TRBV11-2,TGTGCCAGCAGCTTAGGAAGGGGAAGGGAAACCTACGAGCAGTACTTC,CASSLGRGRETYEQYF
15,.,TRBJ2-5,.,TRBV27,TGTGCCAGCAGTTTGGTTCCTCAAAGGGGAGAGACCCAGTACTTC,CASSLVPQRGETQYF
15,.,TRBJ2-1,.,TRBV6-5,TGTGCCAGCAAGATACAGGTTTCAGAATACAATGAGCAGTTCTTC,CASKIQVSEYNEQFF
19,.,TRBJ2-4,TRBD1,TRBV28,TGTGCCAGCAGTCCGCGACAGGGGAAAGGAGAATCGGCCAAAAACATTCAGTACTTC,CASSPRQGKGESAKNIQYF
17,.,TRBJ2-2,.,TRBV4-3,TGCGCCAGCAGCCCCCCCCCAGCGGGCTCGAACACCGGGGAGCTGTTTTTT,CASSPPPAGSNTGELFF
16,.,TRBJ1-6,TRBD1,TRBV6-6,TGTGCCAGCAGTTACTACGGGACAGGGGAGTATTCACCCCTCCACTTT,CASSYYGTGEYSPLHF
14,.,TRBJ2-7,TRBD1,TRBV9,TGTGCCAGCAGCCCGACCGGGACAGGTTACGAGCAGTACTTC,CASSPTGTGYEQYF
15,.,TRBJ1-2,.,TRBV5-1,TGCGCCAGCAGTCCTGCGGGGTCGGGGTACTATGGCTACACCTTC,CASSPAGSGYYGYTF
19,.,TRBJ2-5,TRBD2,TRBV10-3,TGTGCCATCAGTGAGTCGCAGCGGGAGGTTGCGGGGTCTCAGGAGACCCAGTACTTC,CAISESQREVAGSQETQYF
13,.,TRBJ1-2,TRBD1,TRBV30,TGTGCCTGGAGTCTGACAGGGGGCGATGGCTACACCTTC,CAWSLTGGDGYTF
13,.,TRBJ1-1,.,TRBV6-1,TGTGCCGCACAGTTCGCATGGAACACTGAAGCTTTCTTT,CAAQFAWNTEAFF
19,.,TRBJ2-3,TRBD2,TRBV28,TGTGCCAGCAGTCTTGTCCCCTTCGGACTAGCGGGAGTCACAGATACGCAGTATTTT,CASSLVPFGLAGVTDTQYF
12,.,TRBJ1-1,.,TRBV13,TGTGCCAGCAGTTTAGGAGGAGGGGAAGCTTTCTTT,CASSLGGGEAFF
15,.,TRBJ2-3,.,TRBV5-1,TGCGCCAGCACCACGCTAGGAGGTTTCACAGATACGCAGTATTTT,CASTTLGGFTDTQYF
17,.,TRBJ1-5,TRBD1,TRBV4-1,TGCGCCAGCAGCCAACAATGGACAGGGAACATGAATCAGCCCCAGCATTTT,CASSQQWTGNMNQPQHF
16,.,TRBJ2-1,.,TRBV4-1,TGCGCCAGCAGCCAAGAATATCTCACGGGAGCGGATGAGCAGTTCTTC,CASSQEYLTGADEQFF